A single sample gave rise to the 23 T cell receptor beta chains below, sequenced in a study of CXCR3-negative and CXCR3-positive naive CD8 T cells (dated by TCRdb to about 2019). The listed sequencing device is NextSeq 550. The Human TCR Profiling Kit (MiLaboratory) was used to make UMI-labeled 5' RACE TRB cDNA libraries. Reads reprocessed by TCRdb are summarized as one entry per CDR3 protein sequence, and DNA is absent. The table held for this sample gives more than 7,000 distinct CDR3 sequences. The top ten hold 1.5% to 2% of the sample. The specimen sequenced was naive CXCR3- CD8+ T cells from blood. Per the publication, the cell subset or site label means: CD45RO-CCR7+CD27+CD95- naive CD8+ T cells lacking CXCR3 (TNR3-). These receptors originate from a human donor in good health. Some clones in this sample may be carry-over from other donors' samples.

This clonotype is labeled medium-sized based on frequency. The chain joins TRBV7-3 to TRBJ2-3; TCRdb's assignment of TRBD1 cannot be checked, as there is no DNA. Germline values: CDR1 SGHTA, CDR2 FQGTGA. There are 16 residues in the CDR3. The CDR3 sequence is CASSRGDSPFTDTQYF.

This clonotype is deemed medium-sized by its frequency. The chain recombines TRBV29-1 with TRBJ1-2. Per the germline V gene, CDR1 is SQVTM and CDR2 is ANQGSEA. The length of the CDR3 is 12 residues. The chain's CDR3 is CSVGTANYGYTF.

The CDR3 loop is CSVESLGEAFF. The chain recombines TRBV29-1 with TRBJ1-1. CDR3 length: 11 residues. In germline, CDR1 is SQVTM, CDR2 ANQGSEA.

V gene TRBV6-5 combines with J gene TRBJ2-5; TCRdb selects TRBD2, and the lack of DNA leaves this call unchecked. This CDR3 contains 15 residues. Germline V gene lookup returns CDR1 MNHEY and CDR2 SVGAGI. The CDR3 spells CASSYSSGGPETQYF.

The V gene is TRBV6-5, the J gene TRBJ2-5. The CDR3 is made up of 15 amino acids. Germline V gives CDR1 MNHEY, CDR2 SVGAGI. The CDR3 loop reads CASSSYVNLQETQYF.

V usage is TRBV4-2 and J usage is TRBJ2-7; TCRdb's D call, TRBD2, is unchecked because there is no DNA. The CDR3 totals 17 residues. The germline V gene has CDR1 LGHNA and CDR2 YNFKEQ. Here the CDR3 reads CASSQVAGTSGRYEQYF.

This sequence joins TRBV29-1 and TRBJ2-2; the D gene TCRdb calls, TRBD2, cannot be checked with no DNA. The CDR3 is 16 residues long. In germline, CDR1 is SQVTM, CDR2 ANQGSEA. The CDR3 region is CSVLGLAGVNTGELFF.

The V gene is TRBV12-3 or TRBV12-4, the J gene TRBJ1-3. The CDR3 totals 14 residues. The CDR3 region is CASSRPMGGNTIYF.

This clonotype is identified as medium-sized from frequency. The CDR3 loop is CSVEFGGGEQFF. The chain joins TRBV29-1 to TRBJ2-1; TCRdb's D gene call, TRBD2, goes unchecked for lack of DNA. CDR1 is SQVTM and CDR2 is ANQGSEA in the germline V gene. The CDR3 covers 12 residues.

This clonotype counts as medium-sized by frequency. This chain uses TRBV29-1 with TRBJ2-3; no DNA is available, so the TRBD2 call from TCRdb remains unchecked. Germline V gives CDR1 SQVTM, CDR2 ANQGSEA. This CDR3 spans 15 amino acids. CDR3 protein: CSVGLAGVQLDTQYF.

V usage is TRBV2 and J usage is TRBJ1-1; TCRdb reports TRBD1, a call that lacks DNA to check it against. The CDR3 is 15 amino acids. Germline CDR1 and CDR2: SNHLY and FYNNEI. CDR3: CASGTLGQGIFEAFF.

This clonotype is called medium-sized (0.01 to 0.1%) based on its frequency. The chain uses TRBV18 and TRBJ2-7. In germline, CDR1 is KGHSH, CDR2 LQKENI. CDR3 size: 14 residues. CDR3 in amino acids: CASSPPGSYYEQYF.

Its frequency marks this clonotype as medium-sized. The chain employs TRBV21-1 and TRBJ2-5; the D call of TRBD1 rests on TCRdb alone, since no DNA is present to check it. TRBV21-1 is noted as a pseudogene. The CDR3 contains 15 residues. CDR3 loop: CASSGIRDIRQTQYF.

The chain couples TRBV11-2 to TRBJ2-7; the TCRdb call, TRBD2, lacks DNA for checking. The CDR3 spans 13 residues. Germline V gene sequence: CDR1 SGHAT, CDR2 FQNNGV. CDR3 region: CASSLGHTYEQYF.

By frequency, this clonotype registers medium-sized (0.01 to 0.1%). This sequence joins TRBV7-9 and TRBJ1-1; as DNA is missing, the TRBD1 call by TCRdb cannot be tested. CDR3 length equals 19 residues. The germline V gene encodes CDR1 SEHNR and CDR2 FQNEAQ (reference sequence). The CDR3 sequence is CASSLPLRQGMDENTEAFF.

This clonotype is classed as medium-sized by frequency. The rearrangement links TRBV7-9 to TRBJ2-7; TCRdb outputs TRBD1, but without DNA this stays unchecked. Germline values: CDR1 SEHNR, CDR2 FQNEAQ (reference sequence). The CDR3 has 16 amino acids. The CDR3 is CASSSDRDPSFYEQYF.

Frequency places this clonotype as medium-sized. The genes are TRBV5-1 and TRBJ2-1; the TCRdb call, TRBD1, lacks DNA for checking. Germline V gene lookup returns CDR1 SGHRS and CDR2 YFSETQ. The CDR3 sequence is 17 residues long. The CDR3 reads CASSPKTVFSSYNEQFF. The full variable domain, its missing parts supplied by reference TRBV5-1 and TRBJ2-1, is KAGVTQTPRYLIKTRGQQVTLSCSPISGHRSVSWYQQTPGQGLQFLFEYFSETQRNKGNFPGRFSGRQFSNSRSEMNVSTLELGDSALYLCASSPKTVFSSYNEQFFGPGTRLTVL.

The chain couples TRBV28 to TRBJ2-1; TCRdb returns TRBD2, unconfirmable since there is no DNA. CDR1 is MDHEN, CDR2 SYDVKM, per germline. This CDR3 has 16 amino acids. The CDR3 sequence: CASIDPLAGGYNEQFF.

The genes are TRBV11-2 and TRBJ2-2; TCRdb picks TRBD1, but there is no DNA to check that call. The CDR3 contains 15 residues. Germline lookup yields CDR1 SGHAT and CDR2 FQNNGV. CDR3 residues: CASSSVETNTGELFF.

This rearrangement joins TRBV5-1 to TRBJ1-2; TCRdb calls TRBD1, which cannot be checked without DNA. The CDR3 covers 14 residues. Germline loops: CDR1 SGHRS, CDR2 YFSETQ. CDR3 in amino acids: CASSLGQGDDGYTF.

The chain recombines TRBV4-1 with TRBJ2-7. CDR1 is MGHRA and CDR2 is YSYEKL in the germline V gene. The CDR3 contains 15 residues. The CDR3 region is CASQVTRGSSYEQYF.

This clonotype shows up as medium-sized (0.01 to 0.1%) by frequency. This chain's CDR3 is CASSIAGSSYNEQFF. This chain uses TRBV19 with TRBJ2-1. The CDR3 is 15 amino acids. CDR1 LNHDA and CDR2 SQIVND come from the germline V gene (reference sequence).

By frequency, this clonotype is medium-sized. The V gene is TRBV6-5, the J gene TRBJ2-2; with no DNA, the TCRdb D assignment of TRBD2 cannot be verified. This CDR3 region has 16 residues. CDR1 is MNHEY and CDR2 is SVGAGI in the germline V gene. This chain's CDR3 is CASSYIGDSGTGELFF.